This paragraph covers one T cell receptor (beta chain) sequence. These data are taken from a study of CD8 T cells in Susac syndrome. Overall study: Sequenced Susac syndrome patients included five or six with active disease and fewer than ten who were in remission.

RNA totalling about 0.45 to 1 ug underwent reverse transcription with random hexamers. Each CDR3 protein gets one entry after TCRdb re-called the immunoSEQ multiplex PCR reads with MiXCR. This sample has more than 100,000 distinct CDR3 sequences, with roughly 94% found just once. In blood CD8+ and CD4+ T cells, TCR beta underwent sequencing. Germline V gene sequence: CDR1 LGHNA, CDR2 YSLEER. The CDR3 loop spans 15 amino acids. Trimming pared 0 bases from V and 2 bases from J, leaving 10 bases between. The source is a human donor with Susac syndrome. The sample comprised CD8+ T cells from PBMCs. This chain links TRBV4-3 with TRBJ2-5; D is unresolved. Here the CDR3 DNA reads TGCGCCAGCAGCCAAGACGTAGCCAAACAAGAGACCCAGTACTTC. Its protein product is CASSQDVAKQETQYF.